These 3 T cell receptor beta chains originate from one sample sequenced in a study of a mutant IDH1 vaccine in newly diagnosed glioma. The protocol was immunoSEQ multiplex PCR, while the TCRdb copy is restricted to in-frame clones and leaves out a portion. Of 99,000 or so clones detected, 70% to 90% appear once; the ten largest clones hold under 0.7%. As for time point: baseline, week 1 (first vaccination visit). Treatment reported: pre-vaccination baseline after standard-of-care therapy. The sample in question was PBMCs, obtained from a glioma patient treated with radiotherapy, temozolomide or both. The receptors derive from a woman between 50 and 59 years old with glioma.

The genes are TRBV5-1 and TRBJ2-1; D is ambiguous. The CDR3 loop spans 15 amino acids. Germline V gene lookup returns CDR1 SGHRS and CDR2 YFSETQ. V was trimmed by 0 bases and J by 3 bases, leaving 10 bases between them. The CDR3 sequence: CASSLAGQNYNEQFF. The CDR3 DNA follows: TGCGCCAGCAGCTTGGCCGGGCAGAACTACAATGAGCAGTTCTTC.

This rearrangement joins TRBV7-9 to TRBJ1-2, with D uncertain. This CDR3 spans 12 amino acids. Germline assignment: CDR1 SEHNR and CDR2 FQNEAQ (reference sequence). V lost 5 bases, J lost 8 bases, and 12 bases lay in between. CDR3 sequence: CASSRGGLGYTF. The CDR3 DNA is TGTGCCAGCAGCCGGGGAGGGCTGGGCTACACCTTC. Looking up the rest from reference TRBV7-9 and TRBJ1-2 gives the full variable domain: DTGVSQNPRHKITKRGQNVTFRCDPISEHNRLYWYRQTLGQGPEFLTYFQNEAQLEKSRLLSDRFSAERPKGSFSTLEIQRTEQGDSAMYLCASSRGGLGYTFGSGTRLTVV.

The gene calls are TRBV19 and TRBJ2-1; TRBD2 matches 12 bases. Germline V gene lookup returns CDR1 LNHDA and CDR2 SQIVND (reference sequence). CDR3 size: 15 residues. Germline trimming cut 1 base from V and 8 bases from J; bases unmatched to any gene: 3. The CDR3 loop is CASSIGLAGGDEQFF. The CDR3 DNA reads as TGTGCCAGTAGTATAGGGCTAGCGGGAGGGGATGAGCAGTTCTTC.